This T cell receptor beta chain comes out of a study of cytomegalovirus exposure and HLA in healthy donors. Each donor was healthy, and each was a bone marrow donor. PCR was performed using 60 Vbeta and 13 Jbeta primers. Profiled with immunoSEQ multiplex PCR; TCRdb holds only in-frame clones, not every one. The profile shows some 140,000 clones, approximately 87% of them singletons. The origin of this receptor is a woman aged 25-40 years in good health and CMV-seronegative. Material: PBMCs.

The CDR3 is CASSQADRGADTQYF. In DNA form, the CDR3 reads TGCGCCAGCAGCCAAGCGGACAGGGGAGCAGATACGCAGTATTTT. This chain links TRBV4-3 with TRBJ2-3, with 9 bases fitting TRBD1. The CDR3 is 15 amino acids. Trimming at V came to 1 base and at J to 4 bases, leaving 3 bases not matched to a gene. Germline CDR1 LGHNA, CDR2 YSLEER.